This entry is about one T cell receptor beta chain. Its antigen remains unidentified. With 6 bases removed from V and 7 bases from J, the gap between germline ends came to 7 bases. Per the germline V gene, CDR1 is LNHDA and CDR2 is SQIVND (reference sequence). The CDR3 consists of 12 residues. The data originate from a study of T cells after posttransplantation cyclophosphamide. The naive gate required viable CD3+CD4+ or CD3+CD8+ cells with CCR7+CD45RA+CD45RO-CD95-CD27+CD28+ phenotype. Study observations and caveats: Later blood repertoires were often dominated by clones from the donor CD8+ memory compartment. TRB clonality was highly associated with recipient CMV seropositivity and reactivation. Skin or GI-infiltrating T cells shared few TRB sequences with blood.

Libraries were prepared by immunoSEQ multiplex PCR; TCRdb keeps only in-frame clonotypes and omits some of them. The sample yields about 11,000 clones, 85% to 95% seen once. The sequencing sample was made of naive CD8+ T cells sorted from PBMCs. The rearrangement joins TRBV19 to TRBJ1-6, with unresolved D. This sequence originates from a young man in good health and a related stem cell transplant donor. CDR3 sequence (DNA): TGTGCCAGTAGCTGGGAGAATTCACCCCTCCACTTT. It translates to CASSWENSPLHF.